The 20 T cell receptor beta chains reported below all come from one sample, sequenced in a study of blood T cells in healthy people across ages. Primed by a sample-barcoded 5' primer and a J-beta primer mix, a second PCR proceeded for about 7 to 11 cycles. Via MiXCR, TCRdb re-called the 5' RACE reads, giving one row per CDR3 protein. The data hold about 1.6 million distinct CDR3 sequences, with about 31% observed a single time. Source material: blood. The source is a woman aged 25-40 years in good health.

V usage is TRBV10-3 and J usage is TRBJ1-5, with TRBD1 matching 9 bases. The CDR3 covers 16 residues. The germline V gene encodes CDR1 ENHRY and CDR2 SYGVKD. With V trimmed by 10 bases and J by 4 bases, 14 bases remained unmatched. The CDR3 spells CATMPGQGVLNQPQHF. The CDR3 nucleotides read TGTGCCACCATGCCGGGACAGGGAGTCCTAAATCAGCCCCAGCATTTT.

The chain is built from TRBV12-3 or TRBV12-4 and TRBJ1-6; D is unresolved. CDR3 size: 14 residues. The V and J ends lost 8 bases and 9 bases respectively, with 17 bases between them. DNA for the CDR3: TGTGCCAGCGCATCTCAACAGTTTAGTTCACCCCTCCACTTT. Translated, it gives CASASQQFSSPLHF.

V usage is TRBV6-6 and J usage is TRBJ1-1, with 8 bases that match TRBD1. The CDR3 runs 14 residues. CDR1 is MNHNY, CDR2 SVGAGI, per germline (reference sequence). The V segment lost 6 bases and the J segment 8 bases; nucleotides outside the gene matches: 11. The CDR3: CASRTQGGENEAFF. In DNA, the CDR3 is TGTGCCAGCAGGACACAGGGGGGGGAGAACGAAGCTTTCTTT.

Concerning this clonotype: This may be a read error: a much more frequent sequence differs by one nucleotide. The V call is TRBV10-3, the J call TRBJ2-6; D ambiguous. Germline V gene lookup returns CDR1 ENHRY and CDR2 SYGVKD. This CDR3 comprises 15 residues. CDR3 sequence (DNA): TGTGCCATCAGTGCGGTGGTCTCTGGGACCAACGTCCTGACTTTC. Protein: CAISAVVSGTNVLTF.

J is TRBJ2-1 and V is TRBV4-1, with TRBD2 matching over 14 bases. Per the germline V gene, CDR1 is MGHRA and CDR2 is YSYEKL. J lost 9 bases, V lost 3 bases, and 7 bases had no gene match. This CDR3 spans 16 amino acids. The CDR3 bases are TGCGCCAGCAGCCAGGGACTAGCGGGAGTATCGGGTGAGCAGTTCTTC. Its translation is CASSQGLAGVSGEQFF.

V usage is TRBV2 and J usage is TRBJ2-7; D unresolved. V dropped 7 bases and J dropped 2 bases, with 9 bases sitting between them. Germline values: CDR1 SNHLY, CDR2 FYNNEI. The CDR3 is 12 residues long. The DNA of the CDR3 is TGTGCCAGCACAATGAATCCCTACGAGCAGTACTTC. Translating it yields CASTMNPYEQYF.

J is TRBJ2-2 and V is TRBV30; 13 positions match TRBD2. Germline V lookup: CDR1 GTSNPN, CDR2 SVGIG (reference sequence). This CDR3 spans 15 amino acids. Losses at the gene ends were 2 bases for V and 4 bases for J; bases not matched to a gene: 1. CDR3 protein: CAWSRLAGGTGELFF. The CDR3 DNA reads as TGTGCCTGGAGTCGACTAGCGGGAGGCACCGGGGAGCTGTTTTTT.

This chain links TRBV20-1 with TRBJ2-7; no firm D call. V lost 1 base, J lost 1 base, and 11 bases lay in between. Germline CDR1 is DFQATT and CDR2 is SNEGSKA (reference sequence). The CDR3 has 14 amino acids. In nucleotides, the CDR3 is TGCAGTGCTAGAGGACGGCAAAATTCCTACGAGCAGTACTTC. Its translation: CSARGRQNSYEQYF.

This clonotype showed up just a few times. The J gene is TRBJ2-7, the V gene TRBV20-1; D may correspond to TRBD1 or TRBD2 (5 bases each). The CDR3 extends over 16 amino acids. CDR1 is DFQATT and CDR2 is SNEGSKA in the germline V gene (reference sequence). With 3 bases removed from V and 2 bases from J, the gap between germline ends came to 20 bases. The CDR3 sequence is CSASGGSQHPPYEQYF. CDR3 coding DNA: TGCAGTGCTAGTGGGGGAAGCCAACATCCCCCCTACGAGCAGTACTTC.

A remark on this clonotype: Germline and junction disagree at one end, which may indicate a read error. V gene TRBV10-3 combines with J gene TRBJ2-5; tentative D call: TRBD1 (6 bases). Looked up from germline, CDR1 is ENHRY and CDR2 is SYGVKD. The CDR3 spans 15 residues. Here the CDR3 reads CAISESSQGKESQYF. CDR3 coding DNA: TGTGCCATCAGTGAGTCGAGTCAGGGGAAAGAGTCCCAGTACTTC.

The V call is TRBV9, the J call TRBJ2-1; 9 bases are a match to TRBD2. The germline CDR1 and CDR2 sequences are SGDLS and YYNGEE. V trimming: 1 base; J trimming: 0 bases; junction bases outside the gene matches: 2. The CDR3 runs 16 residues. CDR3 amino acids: CASSVSGRTSYNEQFF. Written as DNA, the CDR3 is TGTGCCAGCAGCGTAAGCGGGAGGACCTCCTACAATGAGCAGTTCTTC. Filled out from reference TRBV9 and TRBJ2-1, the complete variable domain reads DSGVTQTPKHLITATGQRVTLRCSPRSGDLSVYWYQQSLDQGLQFLIQYYNGEERAKGNILERFSAQQFPDLHSELNLSSLELGDSALYFCASSVSGRTSYNEQFFGPGTRLTVL.

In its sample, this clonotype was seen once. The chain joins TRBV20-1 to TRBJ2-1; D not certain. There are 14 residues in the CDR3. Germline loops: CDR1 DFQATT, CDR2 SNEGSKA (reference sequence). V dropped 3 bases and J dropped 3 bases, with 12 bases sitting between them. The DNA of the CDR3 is TGCAGTGCTAGGGTCGGGCTGGACTACAATGAGCAGTTCTTC. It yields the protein CSARVGLDYNEQFF.

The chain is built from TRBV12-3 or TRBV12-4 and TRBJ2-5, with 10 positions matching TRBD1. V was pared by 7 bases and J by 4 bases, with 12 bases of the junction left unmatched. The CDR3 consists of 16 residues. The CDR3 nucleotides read TGTGCCAGCACCCGACAGGGGGCGCTTTTAGCAGAGACCCAGTACTTC. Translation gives CASTRQGALLAETQYF.

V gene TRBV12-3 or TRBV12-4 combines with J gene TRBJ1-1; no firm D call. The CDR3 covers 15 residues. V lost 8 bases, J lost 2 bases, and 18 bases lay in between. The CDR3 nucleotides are TGTGCCAGCCAACCAGAATTCCAAGGAAACACTGAAGCTTTCTTT. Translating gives CASQPEFQGNTEAFF.

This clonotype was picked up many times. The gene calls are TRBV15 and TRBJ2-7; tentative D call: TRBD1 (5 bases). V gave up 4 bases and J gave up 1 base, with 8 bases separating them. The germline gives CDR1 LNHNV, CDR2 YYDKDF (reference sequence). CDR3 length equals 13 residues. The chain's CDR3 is CATSTGWSYEQYF. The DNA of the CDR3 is TGTGCCACCAGCACAGGGTGGTCCTACGAGCAGTACTTC.

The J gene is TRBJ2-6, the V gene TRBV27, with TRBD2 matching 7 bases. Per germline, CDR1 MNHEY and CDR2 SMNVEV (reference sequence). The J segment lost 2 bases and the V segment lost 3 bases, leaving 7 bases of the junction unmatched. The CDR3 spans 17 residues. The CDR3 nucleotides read TGTGCCAGCAGTTTGGGGGGGGTAGCTCCTGGGGCCAACGTCCTGACTTTC. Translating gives CASSLGGVAPGANVLTF.

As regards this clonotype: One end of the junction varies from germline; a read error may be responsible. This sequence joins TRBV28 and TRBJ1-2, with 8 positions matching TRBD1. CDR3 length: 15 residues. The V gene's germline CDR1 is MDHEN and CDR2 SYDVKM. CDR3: CASSTPGQVYYGCTF. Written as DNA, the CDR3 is TGTGCCAGCAGTACGCCGGGACAGGTTTACTATGGCTGCACCTTC.

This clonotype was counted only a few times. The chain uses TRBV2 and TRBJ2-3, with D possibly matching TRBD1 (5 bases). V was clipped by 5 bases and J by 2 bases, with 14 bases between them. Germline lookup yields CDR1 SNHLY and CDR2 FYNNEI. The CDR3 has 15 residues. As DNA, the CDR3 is TGTGCCAGCAGTCCGCAGGGTAGTACCACAGATACGCAGTATTTT. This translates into CASSPQGSTTDTQYF.

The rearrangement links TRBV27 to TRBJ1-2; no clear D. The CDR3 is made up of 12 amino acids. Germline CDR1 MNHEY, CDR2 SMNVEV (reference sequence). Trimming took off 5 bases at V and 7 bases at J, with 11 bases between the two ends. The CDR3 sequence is CASSPQAGGYTF. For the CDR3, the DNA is TGTGCCAGCAGTCCCCAGGCCGGTGGCTACACCTTC.

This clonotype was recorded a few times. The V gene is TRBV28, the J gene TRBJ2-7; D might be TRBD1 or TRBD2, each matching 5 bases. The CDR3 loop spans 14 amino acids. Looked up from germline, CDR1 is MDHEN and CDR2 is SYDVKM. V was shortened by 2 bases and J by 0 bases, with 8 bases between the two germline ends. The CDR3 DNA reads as TGTGCCAGCAGTTTAAACGGGGCCTCCTACGAGCAGTACTTC. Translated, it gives CASSLNGASYEQYF. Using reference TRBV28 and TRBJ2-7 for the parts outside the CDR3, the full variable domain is DVKVTQSSRYLVKRTGEKVFLECVQDMDHENMFWYRQDPGLGLRLIYFSYDVKMKEKGDIPEGYSVSREKKERFSLILESASTNQTSMYLCASSLNGASYEQYFGPGTRLTVT.